This entry is about one TCR beta chain. No antigen is known for it. These data are taken from a study of cytomegalovirus exposure and HLA in healthy donors. Overall study results and limits: For most TCR beta V segments, an earlier analysis put the productive rate at about 87% or about 30% of the time.

The CDR3 totals 15 residues. With 9 bases clipped from V and 7 bases from J, the junction kept 12 bases outside the gene matches. CDR1 is ENHRY and CDR2 is SYGVKD in the germline V gene. The PCR contained 60 Vbeta and 13 Jbeta primers. Measured with immunoSEQ multiplex PCR; TCRdb has only the in-frame clones, and not every one. Here the sample table reports 45,000 or so clones. This receptor was identified in a male donor in good health and CMV-seronegative. Sequencing used PBMCs. V is TRBV10-3 and J is TRBJ2-1; 10 bases agree with TRBD2. CDR3 region: CAIRRAGGPKNEQFF. CDR3 nucleotides: TGTGCCATACGGCGAGCGGGGGGGCCGAAGAATGAGCAGTTCTTC.